The 31 T cell receptor beta chains reported below all come from one sample, sequenced in a study of CD8 T cells in Susac syndrome. With random hexamers, reverse transcription was performed on about 0.5 to 1 ug of RNA. Via MiXCR, TCRdb re-called the immunoSEQ multiplex PCR reads, giving one row per CDR3 protein. The repertoire includes roughly 250,000 distinct CDR3 sequences, 96% of them detected once, and approximately 0.1% sits in the top ten. Specimen: CD4+ T cells from PBMCs. Receptor source: a human donor with Susac syndrome.

The rearrangement uses TRBV20-1 and TRBJ2-5, with TRBD2 matching over 8 bases. The CDR3 has 12 amino acids. Germline CDR1 is DFQATT and CDR2 is SNEGSKA (reference sequence). Germline trimming cut 6 bases from V and 5 bases from J; bases unmatched to any gene: 5. The CDR3 region is CSASGGTETQYF. The CDR3 nucleotides are TGCAGTGCCAGCGGGGGAACGGAGACCCAGTACTTC.

The chain recombines TRBV20-1 with TRBJ2-1; 7 nucleotides align to TRBD1. CDR1 DFQATT and CDR2 SNEGSKA come from the germline V gene (reference sequence). After removal of 5 bases from V and 4 bases from J, the junction contained 11 bases not matched to a gene. The length of the CDR3 is 15 residues. The CDR3 loop is CSAQGDRVAYNEQFF. In DNA, the CDR3 is TGCAGTGCTCAAGGAGACAGGGTTGCGTACAATGAGCAGTTCTTC.

This sequence joins TRBV29-1 and TRBJ2-7; D gene ambiguous. V was clipped by 4 bases and J by 5 bases, with 9 bases between them. CDR1 is SQVTM and CDR2 is ANQGSEA in the germline V gene. This CDR3 is built from 11 residues. CDR3 residues: CSVVVWHEQYF. The CDR3 nucleotides read TGCAGCGTTGTGGTCTGGCACGAGCAGTACTTC.

The genes are TRBV15 and TRBJ2-3; 13 bases fit TRBD2. The germline V gene encodes CDR1 LNHNV and CDR2 YYDKDF (reference sequence). V gave up 3 bases and J gave up 4 bases; unmatched junction bases: 7. This CDR3 is built from 17 residues. The chain's CDR3 is CATSRKLAGGPSDTQYF. In nucleotides, the CDR3 is TGTGCCACCAGCAGGAAACTAGCGGGAGGGCCCTCAGATACGCAGTATTTT.

J is TRBJ2-1 and V is TRBV12-3 or TRBV12-4; D is possibly TRBD1 or TRBD2 (5 bases each). V lost 6 bases, J lost 9 bases, and 12 bases lay in between. The CDR3 is made up of 12 amino acids. The CDR3 bases are TGTGCCAGCAGCGAGGGGTGGGGTGAGCAGTTCTTC. It encodes CASSEGWGEQFF.

The V and J genes are TRBV30 and TRBJ1-2; the D gene is possibly TRBD1 (5 bases). This CDR3 spans 13 amino acids. Deletions cut 0 bases from V and 2 bases from J, with 7 bases between. Germline V lookup: CDR1 GTSNPN, CDR2 SVGIG (reference sequence). Here the CDR3 reads CAWSVQVNYGYTF. The CDR3 region has the DNA TGTGCCTGGAGTGTACAGGTGAACTATGGCTACACCTTC. Full variable domain (remainder filled in from reference TRBV30 and TRBJ1-2): SQTIHQWPATLVQPVGSPLSLECTVEGTSNPNLYWYRQAAGRGLQLLFYSVGIGQISSEVPQNLSASRPQDRQFILSSKKLLLSDSGFYLCAWSVQVNYGYTFGSGTRLTVV.

The gene calls are TRBV2 and TRBJ2-1; 9 bases map to TRBD2. V was clipped by 3 bases and J by 8 bases; unmatched bases: 11. The CDR3 spans 16 residues. Germline V gives CDR1 SNHLY, CDR2 FYNNEI. The CDR3 nucleotides read TGTGCCAGCAGTGACCCTCTACGCGGGAGGGCCTATGAGCAGTTCTTC. This codes for CASSDPLRGRAYEQFF.

The genes are TRBV4-1 and TRBJ1-1; D remains unclear. The V gene's germline CDR1 is MGHRA and CDR2 YSYEKL. The CDR3 runs 15 residues. V was shortened by 3 bases and J by 5 bases, with 16 bases between the two germline ends. The CDR3 DNA reads TGCGCCAGCAGCCAGGGCACCGGGAGGAGAACTGAAGCTTTCTTT. Its protein product is CASSQGTGRRTEAFF.

The J gene is TRBJ1-5, the V gene TRBV12-3 or TRBV12-4; no clear D gene. This CDR3 has 14 residues. Trimming pared 3 bases from V and 1 base from J, leaving 7 bases between. The CDR3 here is CASSFLDSNQPQHF. The CDR3 DNA sequence: TGTGCCAGCAGTTTTCTGGACAGCAATCAGCCCCAGCATTTT.

This chain uses TRBV12-3 or TRBV12-4 with TRBJ2-5, with TRBD2 as a possible D gene (5 bases). This CDR3 contains 15 residues. Trimming took off 4 bases at V and 1 base at J, with 13 bases between the two ends. This CDR3 is CASSSGRAVQETQYF. In DNA, the CDR3 is TGTGCCAGCAGTTCCGGGCGGGCTGTCCAAGAGACCCAGTACTTC.

CDR3 in DNA: TGCAGCGTTCCGGGCTCCGGATACGAGCAGTACTTC. Translated, it gives CSVPGSGYEQYF. The J gene is TRBJ2-7, the V gene TRBV29-1; D remains ambiguous. The germline V and J ends were trimmed by 5 bases and 4 bases, with 12 bases remaining between them. The CDR3 has 12 residues. Germline loops: CDR1 SQVTM, CDR2 ANQGSEA.

This chain connects TRBV29-1 to TRBJ1-2, with 7 bases that match TRBD1. The length of the CDR3 is 12 residues. The V gene's germline CDR1 is SQVTM and CDR2 ANQGSEA. J lost 7 bases, V lost 7 bases, and 9 bases had no gene match. CDR3 region: CSADKTGTGYTF. The CDR3 DNA is TGCAGCGCCGACAAGACAGGGACTGGCTACACCTTC.

This clonotype was observed once. This chain links TRBV12-3 or TRBV12-4 with TRBJ2-1, with D possibly matching TRBD2 (6 bases). V dropped 5 bases and J dropped 0 bases, with 17 bases sitting between them. This CDR3 spans 17 amino acids. The CDR3 reads CASSNYSGGSSYNEQFF. The CDR3 nucleotides read TGTGCCAGCAGTAACTATAGCGGAGGGAGCTCCTACAATGAGCAGTTCTTC.

This rearrangement joins TRBV18 to TRBJ1-5, with D tentatively TRBD1 (6 bases). V lost 8 bases to trimming and J lost 0 bases, with 11 bases between them. The CDR3 runs 14 residues. CDR1 and CDR2 from the germline V gene are KGHSH and LQKENI. The chain's CDR3 is CASAGQNSNQPQHF. The CDR3 nucleotides are TGTGCCAGCGCGGGACAAAATAGCAATCAGCCCCAGCATTTT.

The sample holds a few counts of this clonotype. The chain employs TRBV20-1 and TRBJ1-5; perhaps TRBD1 as D (6 bases). This CDR3 contains 12 residues. Germline V lookup: CDR1 DFQATT, CDR2 SNEGSKA (reference sequence). The germline V and J ends were trimmed by 5 bases and 1 base, with 6 bases remaining between them. The CDR3 protein is CSAGGSNQPQHF. CDR3 bases: TGCAGTGCTGGGGGCAGCAATCAGCCCCAGCATTTT.

The chain links TRBV9 to TRBJ1-2; 9 bases are a match to TRBD1. The V and J ends lost 4 bases and 6 bases, in that order; junction bases with no gene match: 10. This CDR3 comprises 15 residues. Germline V gene sequence: CDR1 SGDLS, CDR2 YYNGEE. The CDR3 reads CASSPTDRGGHGYTF. The DNA of the CDR3 is TGTGCCAGCAGCCCGACGGACAGGGGAGGGCATGGCTACACCTTC.

V and J are TRBV30 and TRBJ1-5; the D is unclear. The length of the CDR3 is 12 residues. Germline lookup yields CDR1 GTSNPN and CDR2 SVGIG (reference sequence). Trimming stripped 3 bases from V and 7 bases from J, with 10 bases between. The DNA for the CDR3 is TGTGCCTGGAGCCCTCAAAACCAGCCCCAGCATTTT. Protein product: CAWSPQNQPQHF. Using reference TRBV30 and TRBJ1-5 for the parts outside the CDR3, the full variable domain is SQTIHQWPATLVQPVGSPLSLECTVEGTSNPNLYWYRQAAGRGLQLLFYSVGIGQISSEVPQNLSASRPQDRQFILSSKKLLLSDSGFYLCAWSPQNQPQHFGDGTRLSIL.

CDR3 protein: CASSQGLWAFF. Here the CDR3 DNA reads TGTGCCAGCAGCCAAGGGCTATGGGCTTTCTTT. V and J are TRBV14 and TRBJ1-1; no definite D call. Trimming shortened V by 1 base and J by 11 bases, and 8 bases separated the two germline ends. CDR1 is SGHDN and CDR2 is FVKESK in the germline V gene. The CDR3 sequence is 11 residues long.

This sequence joins TRBV25-1 and TRBJ1-4; D remains ambiguous. Germline V gene data show CDR1 as MGHDK and CDR2 as SYGVNS. CDR3 length equals 13 residues. V lost 5 bases and J lost 10, with 14 bases in between. The CDR3 is CASSLAGTGKLFF. CDR3 nucleotide sequence: TGTGCCAGCAGTCTCGCCGGTACGGGAAAACTGTTTTTT.

The chain joins TRBV18 to TRBJ2-1; the D call may be TRBD1 or TRBD2 (5 bases each). Germline values: CDR1 KGHSH, CDR2 LQKENI. The V end lost 3 bases, the J end lost 9 bases, and 18 bases lay between the germline ends. The CDR3 runs to 15 residues. This chain's CDR3 is CASSPPALGASEQFF. CDR3 nucleotide sequence: TGTGCCAGCTCACCCCCGGCACTAGGGGCTAGTGAGCAGTTCTTC.

The CDR3 region has the DNA TGTGCCAGCGGCCGCGGCGGTAATGAAAAACTGTTTTTT. Its protein product is CASGRGGNEKLFF. The gene calls are TRBV14 and TRBJ1-4; D ambiguous. This CDR3 has 13 residues. The germline V and J ends were trimmed by 8 bases and 4 bases, with 11 bases remaining between them. Germline V lookup: CDR1 SGHDN, CDR2 FVKESK.

The V and J genes are TRBV7-9 and TRBJ2-7; tentative D call: TRBD2 (5 bases). V gave up 6 bases and J gave up 0 bases, with 15 bases separating them. The CDR3 covers 15 residues. The germline V gene has CDR1 SEHNR and CDR2 FQNEAQ (reference sequence). As DNA, the CDR3 is TGTGCCAGCAGTCCACCGGGCCTAGCCTCCTACGAGCAGTACTTC. Translation gives CASSPPGLASYEQYF.

The rearrangement uses TRBV15 and TRBJ1-2; no reliable D call. Germline CDR1 LNHNV, CDR2 YYDKDF (reference sequence). The CDR3 loop spans 14 amino acids. V shed 0 bases and J shed 3 bases, with 8 bases lying between them. The CDR3 DNA reads TGTGCCACCAGCAGAGATCGGCAGGACTATGGCTACACCTTC. Translated: CATSRDRQDYGYTF.

The chain links TRBV7-3 to TRBJ2-1; 11 nucleotides align to TRBD2. The germline CDR1 and CDR2 sequences are SGHTA and FQGTGA. This CDR3 spans 15 amino acids. Germline trimming cut 3 bases from V and 7 bases from J; bases unmatched to any gene: 5. CDR3 DNA sequence: TGTGCCAGCAGCTTCTTACTAGCGGGAGAAAATGAGCAGTTCTTC. Translating gives CASSFLLAGENEQFF.

V is TRBV3-1 and J is TRBJ2-1; maybe TRBD1 (6 bases). V was clipped by 5 bases and J by 5 bases, with 13 bases between them. CDR3 length: 14 amino acids. Germline-derived CDR1 and CDR2 are LGHDT and YNNKEL (reference sequence). The CDR3 is CASSSHRANNEQFF. In DNA, the CDR3 is TGTGCCAGCAGCTCCCACAGGGCTAACAATGAGCAGTTCTTC.

The V gene is TRBV7-9, the J gene TRBJ1-2; possible D gene TRBD1, 6 bases. The CDR3 is made up of 16 amino acids. The germline V gene has CDR1 SEHNR and CDR2 FQNEAQ (reference sequence). Between the trimmed V and J ends, which lost 4 bases and 0 bases, there was a span of 15 bases. Written as DNA, the CDR3 is TGTGCCAGCAGCTCCCACAGGGCCCTTACTAACTATGGCTACACCTTC. It encodes CASSSHRALTNYGYTF.

This chain connects TRBV12-3 or TRBV12-4 to TRBJ1-2, with no clear D. Trimming left V 4 bases short and J 8 bases short, with 11 bases between. The CDR3 is made up of 12 amino acids. CDR3 DNA sequence: TGTGCCAGCAGTTCTGGGTCGGGGGGCTACACCTTC. Translation gives CASSSGSGGYTF.

The CDR3 coding sequence is TGTGCCAGCAGTGACCAGGGACATAATGGCTACACCTTC. It yields the protein CASSDQGHNGYTF. V and J are TRBV25-1 and TRBJ1-2; tentatively, D is TRBD1 (6 bases). The germline V gene encodes CDR1 MGHDK and CDR2 SYGVNS. Trimming stripped 3 bases from V and 6 bases from J, with 11 bases between. The CDR3 runs to 13 residues.

The rearrangement links TRBV11-3 to TRBJ2-5; D may match TRBD1 or TRBD2 (5 bases each). Trimming cost V 4 bases and J 1 base, with 7 bases left between them. Germline V gives CDR1 SGHNT, CDR2 YENEEA. CDR3 length: 13 residues. Written as DNA, the CDR3 is TGTGCCAGCAGCTCCGGGACCCAAGAGACCCAGTACTTC. As protein: CASSSGTQETQYF.

This chain uses TRBV20-1 with TRBJ2-1; D is ambiguous. Trimming pared 3 bases from V and 5 bases from J, leaving 14 bases between. Germline CDR1 DFQATT, CDR2 SNEGSKA (reference sequence). CDR3 length equals 14 residues. The CDR3 sequence is CSASPATPNNEQFF. The CDR3 region has the DNA TGCAGTGCTAGCCCAGCGACACCAAACAATGAGCAGTTCTTC.

The V gene is TRBV30, the J gene TRBJ1-5, with 7 bases matching TRBD1. Germline V gene sequence: CDR1 GTSNPN, CDR2 SVGIG (reference sequence). Losses at the gene ends were 4 bases for V and 2 bases for J; bases not matched to a gene: 5. The CDR3 has 14 residues. The CDR3 region has the DNA TGTGCCTGGAAGGGGCAGGGGGGCAATCAGCCCCAGCATTTT. Amino acid sequence: CAWKGQGGNQPQHF.